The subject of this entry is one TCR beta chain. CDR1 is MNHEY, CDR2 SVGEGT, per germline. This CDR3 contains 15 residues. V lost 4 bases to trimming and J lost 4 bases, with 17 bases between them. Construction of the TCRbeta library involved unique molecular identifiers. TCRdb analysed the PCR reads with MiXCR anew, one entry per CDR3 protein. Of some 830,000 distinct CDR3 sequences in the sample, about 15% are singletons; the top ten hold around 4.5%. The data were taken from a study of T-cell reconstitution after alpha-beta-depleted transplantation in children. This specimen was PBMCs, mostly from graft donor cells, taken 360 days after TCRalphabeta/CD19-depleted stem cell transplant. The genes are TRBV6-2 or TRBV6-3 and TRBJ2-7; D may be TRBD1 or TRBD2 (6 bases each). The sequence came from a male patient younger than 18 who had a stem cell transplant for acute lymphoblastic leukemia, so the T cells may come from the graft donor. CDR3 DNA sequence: TGTGCCAGCAGTTCGATACGCGGGGACATTTACGAGCAGTACTTC. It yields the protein CASSSIRGDIYEQYF.